One and the same sample provided the 26 T cell receptor beta chains below, sequenced in a study of blood T cell repertoires in COVID-19. The method was immunoSEQ multiplex PCR; TCRdb's version includes in-frame clones alone and lacks a portion of them. The table records some 160,000 clones, about four fifths of them present only once. The sequenced sample was peripheral blood. The receptors come from an elderly woman with acute or convalescent COVID-19.

V usage is TRBV25-1 and J usage is TRBJ2-3, with a tentative D call TRBD1 (5 bases). The CDR3 totals 15 residues. Between the trimmed V and J ends, which lost 4 bases and 0 bases, there was a span of 11 bases. Germline V CDR1 and CDR2: MGHDK, SYGVNS. The CDR3 region is CASSASTVSTDTQYF. Here the CDR3 DNA reads TGTGCCAGCAGTGCCTCGACAGTTAGCACAGATACGCAGTATTTT.

This chain connects TRBV4-2 to TRBJ2-2; tentatively, D is TRBD1 (7 bases). V dropped 1 base and J dropped 4 bases, with 13 bases sitting between them. The CDR3 is 16 amino acids. In germline, CDR1 is LGHNA, CDR2 YNFKEQ. The CDR3 protein is CASSQVTQGGTGELFF. CDR3 bases: TGTGCCAGCAGCCAAGTAACCCAGGGGGGCACCGGGGAGCTGTTTTTT.

The chain is built from TRBV6-1 and TRBJ1-5, with a weak D call TRBD1 (6 bases). This CDR3 has 15 residues. Germline CDR1 and CDR2: MNHNS and SASEGT. Trimming removed 2 bases from V and 4 bases from J, with 12 bases in between. As DNA, the CDR3 is TGTGCCAGCAGTGAATCTGGGACACGAAATCAGCCCCAGCATTTT. Translation gives CASSESGTRNQPQHF.

The rearrangement uses TRBV14 and TRBJ2-2; the D is unclear. The CDR3 sequence is 14 residues long. Deletions cut 0 bases from V and 2 bases from J, with 4 bases between. The germline gives CDR1 SGHDN, CDR2 FVKESK. Here the CDR3 reads CASSQDLNTGELFF. As DNA, the CDR3 is TGTGCCAGCAGCCAAGACCTCAACACCGGGGAGCTGTTTTTT.

The sample holds a few counts of this clone. The V gene is TRBV19, the J gene TRBJ2-3; the match to TRBD2 covers 7 bases. The CDR3 is 17 residues long. In germline, CDR1 is LNHDA, CDR2 SQIVND (reference sequence). V trimming: 5 bases; J trimming: 5 bases; junction bases outside the gene matches: 16. DNA for the CDR3: TGTGCCAGTAGTCCTCGGATGGTGGGAGGGCCTCTAGATACGCAGTATTTT. Its protein product is CASSPRMVGGPLDTQYF.

CDR3 DNA sequence: TGTGCCAGTTCACCGGGGAGCGGGAGCCCTGAGCAGTTCTTC. This encodes CASSPGSGSPEQFF. The rearrangement links TRBV19 to TRBJ2-1, with 8 bases identical to TRBD2. CDR3 length: 14 amino acids. V shed 8 bases and J 9 bases; nucleotides not matched to a gene: 12. Germline lookup yields CDR1 LNHDA and CDR2 SQIVND (reference sequence).

V gene TRBV10-1 combines with J gene TRBJ2-2; D may be TRBD1 (5 bases). The CDR3 spans 12 residues. V lost 3 bases to trimming and J lost 6 bases, with 5 bases between them. Germline V gives CDR1 WNHNN, CDR2 SYGVQD (reference sequence). The CDR3 protein is CASSDRAGELFF. The CDR3 DNA reads as TGCGCCAGCAGTGACAGGGCCGGGGAGCTGTTTTTT.

The chain is built from TRBV11-2 and TRBJ2-5; D is undetermined. CDR1 and CDR2 (germline): SGHAT, FQNNGV. The CDR3 loop spans 15 amino acids. V lost 0 bases and J 5 bases, leaving 13 bases between the germline ends. Here the CDR3 reads CASSLEVASGETQYF. The CDR3, as DNA: TGTGCCAGCAGCTTAGAGGTGGCCTCCGGGGAGACCCAGTACTTC.

CDR3 sequence: CASSSRDTSYEQYF. The CDR3 bases are TGTGCCAGCAGCTCCCGGGACACCTCCTACGAGCAGTACTTC. This chain joins TRBV3-1 (or the pseudogene TRBV3-2) and TRBJ2-7, with D maybe TRBD1 (6 bases). With 5 bases removed from V and 0 bases from J, the gap between germline ends came to 11 bases. The germline CDR1 and CDR2 sequences are LGHDT and YNNKEL (reference sequence). This CDR3 has 14 residues.

The chain employs TRBV30 and TRBJ1-6; D gene unclear. Germline V gives CDR1 GTSNPN, CDR2 SVGIG (reference sequence). The CDR3 spans 14 residues. The V and J ends lost 0 bases and 5 bases respectively, with 8 bases between them. CDR3 region: CAWSVGGNNSPLHF. The CDR3 DNA is TGTGCCTGGAGTGTGGGAGGGAATAATTCACCCCTCCACTTT.

In this sample, this clone turned up once. This chain links TRBV6-2 or TRBV6-3 with TRBJ2-1, with a possible D match to TRBD1 (5 bases). The CDR3 runs 11 residues. V lost 5 bases, J lost 6 bases, and 5 bases lay in between. Germline loops: CDR1 MNHEY, CDR2 SVGEGT. CDR3 coding DNA: TGTGCCAGCAGTCAGGGCAATGAGCAGTTCTTC. Translation: CASSQGNEQFF.

This chain uses TRBV30 with TRBJ2-1, with D maybe TRBD2 (5 bases). V gave up 2 bases and J gave up 12 bases, with 11 bases separating them. In germline, CDR1 is GTSNPN, CDR2 SVGIG (reference sequence). The CDR3 contains 11 residues. CDR3: CAWSNRDTQFF. The CDR3, as DNA: TGTGCCTGGAGTAACCGGGATACGCAGTTCTTC. Full variable domain (remainder filled in from reference TRBV30 and TRBJ2-1): SQTIHQWPATLVQPVGSPLSLECTVEGTSNPNLYWYRQAAGRGLQLLFYSVGIGQISSEVPQNLSASRPQDRQFILSSKKLLLSDSGFYLCAWSNRDTQFFGPGTRLTVL.

In this sample, this clone turned up a few times. The J gene is TRBJ2-2, the V gene TRBV7-8; TRBD1 might be the D (5 bases). The ends were cut back, 5 bases at V and 5 bases at J, with 9 bases in the middle. The CDR3 sequence is 13 residues long. CDR1 is SGHVS, CDR2 FQNEAQ, per germline. The CDR3 region has the DNA TGTGCCAGCAGCAAGACAGTAACCGGGGAGCTGTTTTTT. Amino acids: CASSKTVTGELFF.

Only one count was recorded for this clone. The chain employs TRBV12-3 or TRBV12-4 and TRBJ2-3; D not certain. This CDR3 is 11 amino acids long. Trimming removed 3 bases from V and 8 bases from J, with 6 bases in between. CDR3 sequence: CASSFRSTQYF. The CDR3 DNA is TGTGCCAGCAGTTTTAGGAGTACGCAGTATTTT.

The chain uses TRBV30 and TRBJ1-2; D ambiguous. The CDR3 has 11 residues. Germline lookup yields CDR1 GTSNPN and CDR2 SVGIG (reference sequence). V lost 6 bases and J 0 bases, leaving 5 bases between the germline ends. This chain's CDR3 is CACRANYGYTF. In DNA form, the CDR3 reads TGTGCCTGCCGGGCTAACTATGGCTACACCTTC.

J is TRBJ2-3 and V is TRBV5-1; maybe TRBD1 (5 bases). Germline V lookup: CDR1 SGHRS, CDR2 YFSETQ. V gave up 2 bases and J gave up 7 bases, with 17 bases separating them. The CDR3 is made up of 15 amino acids. The CDR3 coding sequence is TGCGCCAGCAGCTTTGACAGCCAATTTTTAAATACGCAGTATTTT. This gives the protein CASSFDSQFLNTQYF.

The genes are TRBV10-3 and TRBJ1-1; TRBD1 matches at 8 bases. J was trimmed by 3 bases and V by 6 bases; bases with no gene match: 12. The germline gives CDR1 ENHRY, CDR2 SYGVKD. The CDR3 consists of 16 residues. The CDR3 DNA sequence: TGTGCCATCAGGAGGGTCACAGGGGGTAGGGACACTGAAGCTTTCTTT. Translating gives CAIRRVTGGRDTEAFF.

This clone came up a few times. V gene TRBV28 combines with J gene TRBJ1-5; possibly TRBD1 for D (5 bases). The CDR3 is 13 residues long. V lost 10 bases to trimming and J lost 2 bases, with 12 bases between them. Looked up from germline, CDR1 is MDHEN and CDR2 is SYDVKM. The CDR3 bases are TGTGCCACTTCAGGGTTCGGCAATCAGCCCCAGCATTTT. This translates into CATSGFGNQPQHF.

The chain recombines TRBV6-2 or TRBV6-3 with TRBJ1-1, with 10 bases lining up with TRBD1. The germline V gene encodes CDR1 MNHEY and CDR2 SVGEGT. The junction had 10 bases not matched to a gene; V was cut back by 2 bases and J by 4 bases. CDR3 length: 17 residues. CDR3 nucleotides: TGTGCCAGCAGTTACCGCCGGGGACAGGGGCTTATCACTGAAGCTTTCTTT. Amino acid sequence: CASSYRRGQGLITEAFF.

This chain links TRBV10-3 with TRBJ2-1, with 11 bases matching TRBD2. Per germline, CDR1 ENHRY and CDR2 SYGVKD. This CDR3 comprises 15 residues. V shed 5 bases, J shed 5 bases, and the junction held 5 bases outside the gene matches. The CDR3 loop reads CAISILGLADNEQFF. In nucleotides, the CDR3 is TGTGCCATCAGTATACTGGGACTAGCGGACAATGAGCAGTTCTTC.

The chain is built from TRBV5-6 and TRBJ2-2, with 15 bases fitting TRBD2. Germline V CDR1 and CDR2: SGHDT, YYEEEE. This CDR3 contains 16 residues. After removal of 4 bases from V and 7 bases from J, the junction contained 5 bases not matched to a gene. The CDR3 DNA is TGTGCCAGCAGCCCGGGACTAGCGGGGGGTGACGGGGAGCTGTTTTTT. It codes for CASSPGLAGGDGELFF. Complete variable domain (other parts from reference TRBV5-6 and TRBJ2-2): DAGVTQSPTHLIKTRGQQVTLRCSPKSGHDTVSWYQQALGQGPQFIFQYYEEEERQRGNFPDRFSGHQFPNYSSELNVNALLLGDSALYLCASSPGLAGGDGELFFGEGSRLTVL.

This chain links TRBV18 with TRBJ2-7; no firm D call. The V end lost 5 bases, the J end lost 2 bases, and 7 bases lay between the germline ends. The germline V gene encodes CDR1 KGHSH and CDR2 LQKENI. The CDR3 runs to 12 residues. The DNA for the CDR3 is TGTGCCAGCTCATCCGACACCTACGAGCAGTACTTC. Residues: CASSSDTYEQYF.

V gene TRBV9 combines with J gene TRBJ2-1, with D unclear. V was clipped by 3 bases and J by 0 bases, with 10 bases between them. Per germline, CDR1 SGDLS and CDR2 YYNGEE. CDR3 length: 15 amino acids. The CDR3 is CASSETESSYNEQFF. Here the CDR3 DNA reads TGTGCCAGCAGCGAAACAGAGAGCTCCTACAATGAGCAGTTCTTC.

The rearrangement links TRBV5-6 to TRBJ2-7, with 8 bases fitting TRBD1. This CDR3 is built from 14 residues. Germline V lookup: CDR1 SGHDT, CDR2 YYEEEE. V was pared by 3 bases and J by 6 bases, with 8 bases of the junction left unmatched. CDR3 in DNA: TGTGCCAGCAGCTCCGAGACAGGGGTCGGCGAGCAGTACTTC. Encoded protein: CASSSETGVGEQYF.

The chain joins TRBV11-2 to TRBJ2-2, with D possibly matching TRBD2 (5 bases). V was clipped by 6 bases and J by 0 bases, with 14 bases between them. This CDR3 is built from 16 residues. Germline CDR1 reads SGHAT; CDR2 reads FQNNGV. For the CDR3, the DNA is TGTGCCAGCAGATTGCGAGCGGAGACGAACACCGGGGAGCTGTTTTTT. Amino acids: CASRLRAETNTGELFF. The whole variable domain, filled in from reference TRBV11-2 and TRBJ2-2, reads EAGVAQSPRYKIIEKRQSVAFWCNPISGHATLYWYQQILGQGPKLLIQFQNNGVVDDSQLPKDRFSAERLKGVDSTLKIQPAKLEDSAVYLCASRLRAETNTGELFFGEGSRLTVL.

This chain links TRBV6-1 with TRBJ1-1; D unclear. The germline gives CDR1 MNHNS, CDR2 SASEGT. The germline V and J ends were trimmed by 2 bases and 3 bases, with 13 bases remaining between them. The CDR3 is made up of 15 amino acids. CDR3: CASSELKGRHTEAFF. CDR3 sequence (DNA): TGTGCCAGCAGTGAATTGAAAGGGAGGCACACTGAAGCTTTCTTT.